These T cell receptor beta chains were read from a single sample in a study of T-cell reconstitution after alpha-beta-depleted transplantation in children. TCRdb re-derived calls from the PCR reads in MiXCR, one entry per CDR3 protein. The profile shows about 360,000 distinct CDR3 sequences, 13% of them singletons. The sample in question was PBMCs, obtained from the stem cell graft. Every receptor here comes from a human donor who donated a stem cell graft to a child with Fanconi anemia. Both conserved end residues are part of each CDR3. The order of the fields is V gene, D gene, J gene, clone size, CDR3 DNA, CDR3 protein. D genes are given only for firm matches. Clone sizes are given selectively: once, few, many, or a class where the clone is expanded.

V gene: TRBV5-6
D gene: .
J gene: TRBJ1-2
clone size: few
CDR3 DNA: TGTGCCAGCAGCTTGGGCCAAGCTTCCTATGGCTACACCTTC
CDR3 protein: CASSLGQASYGYTF

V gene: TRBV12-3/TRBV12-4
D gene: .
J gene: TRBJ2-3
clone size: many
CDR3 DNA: TGTGCCAGCAGCCCACGGGTAGGGACAGATACGCAGTATTTT
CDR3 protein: CASSPRVGTDTQYF

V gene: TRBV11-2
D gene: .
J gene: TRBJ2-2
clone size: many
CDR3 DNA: TGTGCCAGCAGCCAGGGGCCTGGGGAGCTGTTTTTT
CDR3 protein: CASSQGPGELFF

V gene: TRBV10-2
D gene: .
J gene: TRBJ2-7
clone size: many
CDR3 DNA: TGCGCCAGCAGATGGACCCCCTACGAGCAGTACTTC
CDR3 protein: CASRWTPYEQYF

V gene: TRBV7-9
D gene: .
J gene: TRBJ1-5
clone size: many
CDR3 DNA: TGTGCCAGCAGCCTCGGGGGGCCTCCGGGACAGCCCCAGCATTTT
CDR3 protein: CASSLGGPPGQPQHF

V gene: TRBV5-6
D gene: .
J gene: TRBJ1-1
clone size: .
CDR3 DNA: TGTGCCAGCAGCTTACAGGAGGTAACTACTGAAGCTTTCTTT
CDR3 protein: CASSLQEVTTEAFF

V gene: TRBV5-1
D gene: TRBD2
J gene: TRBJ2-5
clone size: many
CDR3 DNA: TGCGCCAGCAGCCCCCCCACTAGCGTGGAGACCCAGTACTTC
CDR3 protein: CASSPPTSVETQYF

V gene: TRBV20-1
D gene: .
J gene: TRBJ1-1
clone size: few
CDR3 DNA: TGCAGTGCCCCCATGAACACTGAAGCTTTCTTT
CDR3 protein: CSAPMNTEAFF

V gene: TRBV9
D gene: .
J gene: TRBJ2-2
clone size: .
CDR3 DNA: TGTGCCAGCAGCCCAGACCCTACCGGGGAGCTGTTTTTT
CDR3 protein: CASSPDPTGELFF

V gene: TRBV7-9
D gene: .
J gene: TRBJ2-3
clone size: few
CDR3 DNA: TGTGCCAGCAGCTTAGCACCTTTGGGAGATACGCAGTATTTT
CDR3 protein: CASSLAPLGDTQYF

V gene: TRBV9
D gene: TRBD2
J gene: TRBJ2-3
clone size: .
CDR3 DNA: TGTGCCAGCAGCGCCGGACTAGCGGGGGGCAGCACAGATACGCAGTATTTT
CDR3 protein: CASSAGLAGGSTDTQYF

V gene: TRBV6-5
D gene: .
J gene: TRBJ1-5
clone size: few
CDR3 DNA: TGTGCCAGCAGTTACTCAAATCGGGTTGGACGGCGTAGCAATCAGCCCCAGCATTTT
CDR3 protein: CASSYSNRVGRRSNQPQHF

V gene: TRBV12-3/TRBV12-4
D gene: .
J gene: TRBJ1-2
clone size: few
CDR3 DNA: TGTGCCAGCAGTTTTCTGTTCAACTATGGCTACACCTTC
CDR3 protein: CASSFLFNYGYTF

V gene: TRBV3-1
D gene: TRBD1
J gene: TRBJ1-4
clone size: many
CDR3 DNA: TGTGCCAGCTCCGCTTCAGGGACAGGCGATAAACTGTTTTTT
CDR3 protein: CASSASGTGDKLFF

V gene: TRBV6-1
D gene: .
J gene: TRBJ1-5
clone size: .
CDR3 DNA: TGTGCCAGCAGTGAAAGGACACTTAGCAATCAGCCCCAGCATTTT
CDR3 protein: CASSERTLSNQPQHF

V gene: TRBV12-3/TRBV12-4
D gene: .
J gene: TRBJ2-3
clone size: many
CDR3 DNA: TGTGCCAGCAGTTTTAACGACTTTAGCACAGATACGCAGTATTTT
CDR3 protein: CASSFNDFSTDTQYF

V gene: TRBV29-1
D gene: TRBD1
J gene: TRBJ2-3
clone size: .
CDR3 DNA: TGCAGCGTTGATCAGGGACAGGGCACCACAGATACGCAGTATTTT
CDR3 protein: CSVDQGQGTTDTQYF

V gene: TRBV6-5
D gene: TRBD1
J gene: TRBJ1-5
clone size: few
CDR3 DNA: TGTGCCAGCAGCCAACTACAGGGGGCTTATGGTCAGCCCCAGCATTTT
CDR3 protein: CASSQLQGAYGQPQHF

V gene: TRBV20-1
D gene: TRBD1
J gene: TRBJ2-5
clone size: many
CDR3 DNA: TGCAGTGCTAGAGAGAACAGGGGTAGGCTGGAGACCCAGTACTTC
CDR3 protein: CSARENRGRLETQYF

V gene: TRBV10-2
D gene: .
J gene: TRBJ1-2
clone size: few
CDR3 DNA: TGCGCCAGCAGTGAAGGGACACCGACTCTCTATGGCTACACCTTC
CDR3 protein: CASSEGTPTLYGYTF

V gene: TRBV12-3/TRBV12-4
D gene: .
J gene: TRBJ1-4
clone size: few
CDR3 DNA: TGTGCCAGCAGTCTCAGGGGAAGCGAAAAACTGTTTTTT
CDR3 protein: CASSLRGSEKLFF

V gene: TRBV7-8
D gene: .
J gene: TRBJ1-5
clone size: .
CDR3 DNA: TGTGCCAGCAGCTTAGCGAATCAGGGTGGGCAGCCCCAGCATTTT
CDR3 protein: CASSLANQGGQPQHF

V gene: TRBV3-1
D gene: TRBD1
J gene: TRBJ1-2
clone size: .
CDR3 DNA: TGTGCCAGCAGCCAAGTGGGACAGGGGTACTATGGCTACACCTTC
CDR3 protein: CASSQVGQGYYGYTF

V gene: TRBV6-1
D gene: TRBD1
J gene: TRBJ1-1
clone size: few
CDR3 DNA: TGTGCCAGCAGTAAAAGGACAGGGGTCACGAACACTGAAGCTTTCTTT
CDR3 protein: CASSKRTGVTNTEAFF

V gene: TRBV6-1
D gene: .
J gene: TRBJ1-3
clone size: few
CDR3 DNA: TGTGCCAGCAGGGGCGAACTGAGCTCTGGAAACACCATATATTTT
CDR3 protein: CASRGELSSGNTIYF

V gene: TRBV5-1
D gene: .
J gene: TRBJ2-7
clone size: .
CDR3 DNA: TGCGCCAGCAGCTTGGACCCAGGGACCCCCTACGAGCAGTACTTC
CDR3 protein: CASSLDPGTPYEQYF

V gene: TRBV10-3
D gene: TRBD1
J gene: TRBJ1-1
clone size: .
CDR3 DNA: TGTGCCATCACCCGGACAGGGGAGAACACTGAAGCTTTCTTT
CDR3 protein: CAITRTGENTEAFF

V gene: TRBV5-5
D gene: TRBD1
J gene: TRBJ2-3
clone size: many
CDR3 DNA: TGTGCCAGCAGGCTCGGGACAGGCAGGGATACGCAGTATTTT
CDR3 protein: CASRLGTGRDTQYF

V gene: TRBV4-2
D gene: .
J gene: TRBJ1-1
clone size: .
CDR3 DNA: TGTGCCAGCTCTGGGGGCTCAGCCCCTGAAGCTTTCTTT
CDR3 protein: CASSGGSAPEAFF